The 9 T cell receptor beta chains listed next were all sequenced from one sample in a study of sequential checkpoint blockade in melanoma. Specified treatment: randomized to nivolumab then ipilimumab (arm A) or the reverse (arm B). Generated by immunoSEQ multiplex PCR, the TCRdb table keeps only in-frame clones and is missing some. Of approximately 14,000 clones in the sample, over 50% were seen once. This specimen consisted of CD8+ T cells sorted from blood (inferred from file names), obtained from a patient given nivolumab and ipilimumab in sequence. All receptors derive from a human donor with melanoma.

This clone came up a few times. The chain has TRBV11-1 and TRBJ2-7; D uncertain. CDR1 is SGHAT and CDR2 is FQDESV in the germline V gene (reference sequence). The V end was cut by 2 bases, the J end by 3 bases, with 8 bases between. The CDR3 is 13 residues long. The CDR3 DNA reads as TGTGCCAGCAGCTTAACTGAGTACTACGAGCAGTACTTC. As protein: CASSLTEYYEQYF.

The chain combines TRBV18 with TRBJ2-1; D might be TRBD2 (5 bases). Trimming stripped 3 bases from V and 4 bases from J, with 7 bases between. Germline-derived CDR1 and CDR2 are KGHSH and LQKENI. The CDR3 has 13 residues. CDR3 nucleotides: TGTGCCAGCTCACCGACGGGGTACAATGAGCAGTTCTTC. This sequence encodes CASSPTGYNEQFF.

The table lists this clone with a few counts. The rearrangement uses TRBV7-2 and TRBJ1-5; D gene unclear. Germline CDR1 reads SGHTA; CDR2 reads FQGNSA. The CDR3 length is 13 residues. Between the trimmed V and J ends, which lost 10 bases and 7 bases, there was a span of 17 bases. The DNA for the CDR3 is TGTGCCATCATTGGGAGGGCAAGGCAGCCCCAGCATTTT. It is translated as CAIIGRARQPQHF.

V gene TRBV7-9 combines with J gene TRBJ2-5, with D possibly being TRBD2 (6 bases). Germline V gene sequence: CDR1 SEHNR, CDR2 FQNEAQ (reference sequence). CDR3 length equals 12 residues. V was cut by 6 bases and J by 5 bases, with 10 bases left in between. As DNA, the CDR3 is TGTGCCAGCAGGACGGGGGTGGAGACCCAGTACTTC. It encodes CASRTGVETQYF.

The chain joins TRBV15 to TRBJ2-1, with no clear D. Germline-derived CDR1 and CDR2 are LNHNV and YYDKDF (reference sequence). This CDR3 is built from 13 residues. The ends were cut back, 0 bases at V and 4 bases at J, with 4 bases in the middle. The CDR3 region has the DNA TGTGCCACCAGCAGAGACAGGTACAATGAGCAGTTCTTC. This codes for CATSRDRYNEQFF. Drawing the rest from reference TRBV15 and TRBJ2-1, the complete variable domain is DAMVIQNPRYQVTQFGKPVTLSCSQTLNHNVMYWYQQKSSQAPKLLFHYYDKDFNNEADTPDNFQSRRPNTSFCFLDIRSPGLGDTAMYLCATSRDRYNEQFFGPGTRLTVL.

This clone has just one count. This rearrangement joins TRBV5-4 to TRBJ1-1, with TRBD1 matching over 7 bases. The CDR3 contains 13 residues. V shed 4 bases, J shed 3 bases, and the junction held 3 bases outside the gene matches. Germline V CDR1 and CDR2: SGHNT, YYREEE (reference sequence). DNA for the CDR3: TGTGCCAGCAGCCGAACAGGGGACACTGAAGCTTTCTTT. This gives the protein CASSRTGDTEAFF.

The gene calls are TRBV5-1 and TRBJ2-2, with TRBD1 matching 10 bases. J lost 3 bases, V lost 2 bases, and 4 bases had no gene match. In germline, CDR1 is SGHRS, CDR2 YFSETQ. CDR3 length: 16 residues. CDR3 loop: CASSFYGQGDTGELFF. In nucleotides, the CDR3 is TGCGCCAGCAGCTTTTATGGACAGGGGGACACCGGGGAGCTGTTTTTT.

The chain has TRBV15 and TRBJ2-3; TRBD1 agrees at 7 bases. Germline trimming cut 1 base from V and 3 bases from J; bases unmatched to any gene: 4. There are 15 residues in the CDR3. Per germline, CDR1 LNHNV and CDR2 YYDKDF (reference sequence). The CDR3 DNA is TGTGCCACCAGCAGAGTTCGACAGGGAACAGATACGCAGTATTTT. Its protein is CATSRVRQGTDTQYF. Variable domain in full (rest from reference TRBV15 and TRBJ2-3): DAMVIQNPRYQVTQFGKPVTLSCSQTLNHNVMYWYQQKSSQAPKLLFHYYDKDFNNEADTPDNFQSRRPNTSFCFLDIRSPGLGDTAMYLCATSRVRQGTDTQYFGPGTRLTVL.

Here the CDR3 reads CASSYSTQGPGDFYTF. CDR3 nucleotides: TGTGCCAGCAGTTACTCGACTCAGGGTCCCGGAGACTTCTACACCTTC. The chain joins TRBV6-5 to TRBJ1-2, with D perhaps matching TRBD1 (5 bases). Between the trimmed V and J ends, which lost 0 bases and 10 bases, there was a span of 21 bases. The length of the CDR3 is 16 residues. Germline CDR1 and CDR2: MNHEY and SVGAGI.